Each of the 29 T cell receptor beta chains below was sequenced from the same sample in a study of response to subunit inactivated influenza vaccine. TCRdb used MiXCR to reprocess the RT-PCR reads, holding one entry per CDR3 protein. Seen here are some 190,000 distinct CDR3 sequences, about an eighth observed once, and the top ten hold 26%. This sample comprised CD8+ T cells sorted from PBMCs, obtained more than 4 days after vaccination. The receptor set was obtained from a man aged 45-65 years who received an inactivated influenza vaccine.

In its sample, this clonotype was seen a few times. The genes are TRBV28 and TRBJ1-2, with D tentatively TRBD1 (5 bases). This CDR3 has 18 residues. CDR1 is MDHEN and CDR2 is SYDVKM in the germline V gene. V was cut by 4 bases and J by 4 bases, with 25 bases left in between. The CDR3 bases are TGTGCCAGCAGTTACCCCCCTGGGGCAGAGCTTACCCTCTATGGCTACACCTTC. Protein product: CASSYPPGAELTLYGYTF.

The rearrangement joins TRBV9 to TRBJ2-1, with no clear D. The germline CDR1 and CDR2 sequences are SGDLS and YYNGEE. CDR3 size: 12 residues. The V and J ends lost 3 bases and 7 bases respectively, with 8 bases between them. In DNA form, the CDR3 reads TGTGCCAGCAGCGGAAACTTGAATGAGCAGTTCTTC. Translated: CASSGNLNEQFF.

The chain couples TRBV7-6 to TRBJ2-1, with 7 bases identical to TRBD2. CDR1 and CDR2 from the germline V gene are SGHVS and FNYEAQ. The CDR3 runs 14 residues. Unmatched junction bases numbered 1, after V lost 3 bases and J lost 2 bases. CDR3 coding DNA: TGTGCCAGCAGCTTCGGGGGGACCTACAATGAGCAGTTCTTC. The encoded protein is CASSFGGTYNEQFF.

CDR3 sequence reads: CASSLLAGVNEQFF. In DNA, the CDR3 is TGTGCCAGCAGTTTACTAGCGGGGGTGAATGAGCAGTTCTTC. The chain uses TRBV12-3 or TRBV12-4 and TRBJ2-1, with TRBD2 matching 10 bases. The CDR3 covers 14 residues. V shed 2 bases, J shed 7 bases, and the junction held 2 bases outside the gene matches.

This clonotype was picked up many times. The chain links TRBV6-5 to TRBJ2-7; no reliable D call. Trimming stripped 6 bases from V and 1 base from J, with 4 bases between. Looked up from germline, CDR1 is MNHEY and CDR2 is SVGAGI. The CDR3 totals 11 residues. Written as DNA, the CDR3 is TGTGCCAGCAGGGGGTCCTACGAGCAGTACTTC. Translating gives CASRGSYEQYF.

This clonotype was observed at least ten times. J is TRBJ2-1 and V is TRBV7-2; 9 bases are a match to TRBD2. Germline V gene lookup returns CDR1 SGHTA and CDR2 FQGNSA. CDR3 length: 16 amino acids. Trimming at V came to 2 bases and at J to 3 bases, leaving 5 bases not matched to a gene. The CDR3 here is CASSLWREGRYNEQFF. The CDR3 DNA is TGTGCCAGCAGCTTATGGCGGGAGGGCCGCTACAATGAGCAGTTCTTC.

This clonotype came up a few times. The gene calls are TRBV28 and TRBJ1-2, with D maybe TRBD1 (6 bases). The length of the CDR3 is 13 residues. V was trimmed by 3 bases and J by 4 bases, leaving 9 bases between them. Germline lookup yields CDR1 MDHEN and CDR2 SYDVKM. CDR3 protein: CASSLRGGYGYTF. The CDR3 bases are TGTGCCAGCAGTTTGAGAGGGGGCTATGGCTACACCTTC.

This clonotype showed up just a few times. The chain uses TRBV20-1 and TRBJ2-1; the match to TRBD2 covers 7 bases. Germline CDR1 is DFQATT and CDR2 is SNEGSKA (reference sequence). J gave up 5 bases and V 6 bases, and 25 bases lay outside the gene matches. The CDR3 spans 19 residues. In DNA, the CDR3 is TGCAGTGCCCCCGGGACGGCGGATCCTCGCGGGAGTGCGCACAATGAGCAGTTCTTC. Translated, it gives CSAPGTADPRGSAHNEQFF.

The chain combines TRBV28 with TRBJ2-5, with D possibly matching TRBD2 (6 bases). Germline V gives CDR1 MDHEN, CDR2 SYDVKM. The CDR3 has 16 residues. V lost 5 bases, J lost 1 base, and 17 bases lay in between. The CDR3 loop reads CASSPPGTGAQETQYF. In nucleotides, the CDR3 is TGTGCCAGCAGTCCCCCCGGGACGGGAGCCCAAGAGACCCAGTACTTC.

This clonotype was seen a few times. The V gene is TRBV6-5, the J gene TRBJ1-2, with D unclear. Germline V gene lookup returns CDR1 MNHEY and CDR2 SVGAGI. Trimming left V 0 bases short and J 2 bases short, with 7 bases between. The CDR3 is made up of 14 amino acids. The CDR3 spells CASSYSSENYGYTF. DNA for the CDR3: TGTGCCAGCAGTTACTCGAGTGAAAACTATGGCTACACCTTC.

This clonotype was observed a few times. V usage is TRBV11-2 and J usage is TRBJ2-1, with 8 bases lining up with TRBD1. The germline V gene encodes CDR1 SGHAT and CDR2 FQNNGV. Trimming removed 3 bases from V and 3 bases from J; junction bases left unmatched: 13. The CDR3 covers 18 residues. For the CDR3, the DNA is TGTGCCAGCAGCTTTACAACGGTGGAGACAGGGGTCTACAATGAGCAGTTCTTC. This encodes CASSFTTVETGVYNEQFF.

The J gene is TRBJ2-1, the V gene TRBV20-1, with 9 bases fitting TRBD2. With V trimmed by 3 bases and J by 5 bases, 11 bases remained unmatched. This CDR3 is built from 16 residues. CDR1 is DFQATT, CDR2 SNEGSKA, per germline (reference sequence). The CDR3 region is CSARITEREVNNEQFF. CDR3 nucleotide sequence: TGCAGTGCTAGGATTACCGAGCGGGAGGTTAACAATGAGCAGTTCTTC.

This clonotype was seen only a few times. In DNA form, the CDR3 reads TGTGCCAGCAGTTTATCTGGCCCGAACACAGATACGCAGTATTTT. Residues: CASSLSGPNTDTQYF. This chain links TRBV12-3 or TRBV12-4 with TRBJ2-3; D ambiguous. The CDR3 sequence is 15 residues long. Trimming left V 2 bases short and J 2 bases short, with 11 bases between.

The chain recombines TRBV5-6 with TRBJ2-7; 11 bases agree with TRBD1. V dropped 0 bases and J dropped 4; count of bases not matched to a gene: 3. Looked up from germline, CDR1 is SGHDT and CDR2 is YYEEEE. The CDR3 has 15 residues. For the CDR3, the DNA is TGTGCCAGCAGCTTGGCGGACAGGGGGCTATACGAGCAGTACTTC. It codes for CASSLADRGLYEQYF.

The J gene is TRBJ2-1, the V gene TRBV7-9, with D uncertain. CDR1 is SEHNR and CDR2 is FQNEAQ in the germline V gene (reference sequence). CDR3 length: 12 amino acids. Trimming left V 8 bases short and J 5 bases short, with 10 bases between. CDR3: CASALSNNEQFF. CDR3 coding DNA: TGTGCCAGCGCTTTGTCGAACAATGAGCAGTTCTTC.

This clonotype has only a few counts. The rearrangement uses TRBV9 and TRBJ2-7; 8 bases match TRBD2. The germline CDR1 and CDR2 sequences are SGDLS and YYNGEE. V lost 3 bases, J lost 0 bases, and 5 bases stayed unmatched. The CDR3 length is 15 residues. In nucleotides, the CDR3 is TGTGCCAGCAGCGCCCTAGCGGGTCCCTCCTACGAGCAGTACTTC. It is translated as CASSALAGPSYEQYF.

CDR3 DNA: TGTGCCAGCAGTCCCAACGGAGACACTGAAGCTTTCTTT. Encoded protein: CASSPNGDTEAFF. This chain joins TRBV2 and TRBJ1-1; D remains unclear. V lost 5 bases and J lost 3, with 10 bases in between. Looked up from germline, CDR1 is SNHLY and CDR2 is FYNNEI. This CDR3 is built from 13 residues.

This clonotype was picked up a small number of times. J is TRBJ1-3 and V is TRBV5-1; the match to TRBD1 covers 9 bases. The CDR3 is 17 residues long. V trimming: 0 bases; J trimming: 1 base; junction bases outside the gene matches: 5. Per the germline V gene, CDR1 is SGHRS and CDR2 is YFSETQ. CDR3 in amino acids: CASSLEDRGGSGNTIYF. The CDR3 nucleotides read TGCGCCAGCAGCTTGGAGGACAGGGGAGGGTCTGGAAACACCATATATTTT. Filled out from reference TRBV5-1 and TRBJ1-3, the complete variable domain reads KAGVTQTPRYLIKTRGQQVTLSCSPISGHRSVSWYQQTPGQGLQFLFEYFSETQRNKGNFPGRFSGRQFSNSRSEMNVSTLELGDSALYLCASSLEDRGGSGNTIYFGEGSWLTVV.

The chain combines TRBV12-3 or TRBV12-4 with TRBJ2-1, with 9 nucleotides matching TRBD2. The CDR3 runs to 16 residues. Trimming cost V 3 bases and J 4 bases; bases outside gene matches: 7. The CDR3 nucleotides read TGTGCCAGCAGTTTCTCCGGGACTAGCCCTTACAATGAGCAGTTCTTC. It is translated as CASSFSGTSPYNEQFF.

Only a few counts were recorded for this clonotype. The V call is TRBV20-1, the J call TRBJ2-5, with D possibly being TRBD1 (6 bases). This CDR3 comprises 14 residues. CDR1 is DFQATT, CDR2 SNEGSKA, per germline (reference sequence). Trimming removed 5 bases from V and 5 bases from J, with 18 bases in between. As DNA, the CDR3 is TGCAGTGCTCCACAAACAGGGCTCGGGGAGACCCAGTACTTC. Translating it yields CSAPQTGLGETQYF.

This clonotype was detected only a few times. The chain combines TRBV9 with TRBJ2-7, with D possibly called TRBD1 or TRBD2 (5 bases each). The germline CDR1 and CDR2 sequences are SGDLS and YYNGEE. The CDR3 has 14 amino acids. V was shortened by 4 bases and J by 5 bases, with 16 bases between the two germline ends. CDR3 bases: TGTGCCAGCAGCCCAGGGTATGGGCGGGACGAGCAGTACTTC. It encodes CASSPGYGRDEQYF.

The chain recombines TRBV20-1 with TRBJ2-7, with 12 bases aligning to TRBD1. CDR1 DFQATT and CDR2 SNEGSKA come from the germline V gene (reference sequence). V was clipped by 4 bases and J by 6 bases; unmatched bases: 4. The length of the CDR3 is 13 residues. CDR3 region: CSAMGQGAVEQYF. The CDR3, as DNA: TGCAGTGCTATGGGACAGGGGGCGGTCGAGCAGTACTTC.

The V call is TRBV20-1, the J call TRBJ2-1, with no clear D. The CDR3 length is 12 residues. The germline V gene encodes CDR1 DFQATT and CDR2 SNEGSKA (reference sequence). CDR3 coding DNA: TGCAGCGCTGTGGTGGGTGTAGATGAGCAGTTCTTC. Residues: CSAVVGVDEQFF.

Only a few counts were recorded for this clonotype. The chain combines TRBV3-1 with TRBJ2-3; 7 nucleotides match TRBD2. The CDR3 consists of 16 residues. The germline V gene has CDR1 LGHDT and CDR2 YNNKEL (reference sequence). V was clipped by 1 base and J by 0 bases; unmatched bases: 4. The CDR3 is CASSQVGGTSTDTQYF. The CDR3 DNA is TGTGCCAGCAGCCAAGTCGGGGGGACCAGCACAGATACGCAGTATTTT.

This chain connects TRBV29-1 to TRBJ1-1, with a possible D match to TRBD1 (5 bases). This CDR3 comprises 12 residues. V gave up 5 bases and J gave up 4 bases, with 11 bases separating them. Per germline, CDR1 SQVTM and CDR2 ANQGSEA. DNA of the CDR3: TGCAGCGTTTCTATGGGGGGCACTGAAGCTTTCTTT. Translating gives CSVSMGGTEAFF.

This chain joins TRBV15 and TRBJ2-5; 8 bases fit TRBD2. This CDR3 has 17 amino acids. J gave up 2 bases and V 0 bases, and 8 bases lay outside the gene matches. Germline loops: CDR1 LNHNV, CDR2 YYDKDF (reference sequence). In DNA, the CDR3 is TGTGCCACCAGCAGAGATAGCGGGGCGGCGGGGCAAGAGACCCAGTACTTC. This gives the protein CATSRDSGAAGQETQYF.

The chain combines TRBV6-2 or TRBV6-3 with TRBJ2-1, with 10 bases aligning to TRBD1. From germline, CDR1 is MNHEY and CDR2 SVGEGT. V trimming: 3 bases; J trimming: 3 bases; junction bases outside the gene matches: 5. This CDR3 region has 16 residues. The CDR3 protein is CASSYTRDRGYNEQFF. CDR3 bases: TGTGCCAGCAGTTATACCCGGGACAGGGGCTACAATGAGCAGTTCTTC.

CDR3 residues: CASSPPTGAHTDTQYF. CDR3 nucleotide sequence: TGTGCCAGCAGCCCCCCGACAGGGGCTCACACAGATACGCAGTATTTT. V is TRBV9 and J is TRBJ2-3; 8 bases line up with TRBD1. The germline V gene has CDR1 SGDLS and CDR2 YYNGEE. The CDR3 runs to 16 residues. With V trimmed by 4 bases and J by 2 bases, 9 bases remained unmatched.

Ten or more counts support this clonotype. The rearrangement uses TRBV12-3 or TRBV12-4 and TRBJ2-1; a weak D match, TRBD2 (5 bases). The CDR3 is 12 residues long. V lost 3 bases to trimming and J lost 6 bases, with 6 bases between them. CDR3 in amino acids: CASSFSGNEQFF. In nucleotides, the CDR3 is TGTGCCAGCAGTTTCAGCGGCAATGAGCAGTTCTTC.